These T cell receptor beta chains were read from a single sample in a study of human T cells and chemical hapten exposure. Via MiXCR, TCRdb re-called the RACE reads, giving one row per CDR3 protein. The repertoire holds about 180,000 distinct CDR3 sequences, with roughly 30% as singletons. The material sequenced was whole blood, taken in connection with sensitization to the hapten diphenylcyclopropenone (DPC). These receptors were obtained from a woman younger than 45 with alopecia areata. Some clones in this sample may be carry-over from other donors' samples. The CDR3 runs from the conserved cysteine through the conserved F or W. D genes are given only for firm matches. Clone size is shown for a subset of rows, as once, few, many or a class of expanded clone.

TGTGCCAGCAGCCAAACTAGCCTTACCAAAAACATTCAGTACTTC	CASSQTSLTKNIQYF	TRBJ2-4	many	TRBV3-1	-
TGTGCCAGCAGCCGGGACTCCGGATATAATTCACCCCTCCACTTT	CASSRDSGYNSPLHF	TRBJ1-6	-	TRBV6-2/TRBV6-3	-
TGTGCCAGCAGGCAGGGGTGGGATCAGCCCCAGCATTTT	CASRQGWDQPQHF	TRBJ1-5	few	TRBV7-2	-
TGTGCCACCAACCCACCGGGACAAGCTATAAGTAGCTACACCTTC	CATNPPGQAISSYTF	TRBJ1-2	-	TRBV28	-
TGTGCCACCGAACAGGGCGGCCTGGGAGCTTTCTTT	CATEQGGLGAFF	TRBJ1-1	-	TRBV6-2/TRBV6-3	-
TGTGCCAGCAGTGAAGTACGAGGCAATGAGCAGTTCTTC	CASSEVRGNEQFF	TRBJ2-1	-	TRBV6-1	-
TGTGCCTGGAGTCCGACAGATTTATACACCTTC	CAWSPTDLYTF	TRBJ1-2	-	TRBV30	-
TGTGCCAGCAGTCAAACACGCGGGGGCTACACCGGGGAGCTGTTTTTT	CASSQTRGGYTGELFF	TRBJ2-2	few	TRBV27	-
TGTGCCAGCAGCCCCTCTAGCGGGAGGACAGATACGCAGTATTTT	CASSPSSGRTDTQYF	TRBJ2-3	-	TRBV7-2	TRBD2
TGTGCCAGCAGCTCGGGAGGGGAGCGGGGCTACACCTTC	CASSSGGERGYTF	TRBJ1-2	-	TRBV9	-
TGTGCCAGCAGCCCAAAGGGACAGGGGTTTCCATACGAGCAGTACTTC	CASSPKGQGFPYEQYF	TRBJ2-7	once	TRBV11-3	TRBD1
TGCGCCAGCAGCTTGCCGTCATGGGAGGTTCGGAAGAATGAGCAGTTCTTC	CASSLPSWEVRKNEQFF	TRBJ2-1	-	TRBV5-1	-
TGTGCCAGCAGCTTAAATGAGGGTAGGCATCGGCCCCTCCACTTT	CASSLNEGRHRPLHF	TRBJ1-6	-	TRBV7-2	-
TGCAGCGTCGGACACAACACCGGGGAGCTGTTTTTT	CSVGHNTGELFF	TRBJ2-2	-	TRBV29-1	-
TGTGCCAGCAGCCGACGGACAGGGCGCTACACTGAAGCTTTCTTT	CASSRRTGRYTEAFF	TRBJ1-1	once	TRBV14	TRBD1
TGCAGTGCCTCAAGTATCAGACACACTGAAGCTTTCTTT	CSASSIRHTEAFF	TRBJ1-1	once	TRBV20-1	-
TGTGCCAGCAGTTCAAAGTTAGGGTCTGGAGTCTATGGCTACACCTTC	CASSSKLGSGVYGYTF	TRBJ1-2	-	TRBV2	-
TGCAGCGTGGCCCCTGCCTACATGAACACTGAAGCTTTCTTT	CSVAPAYMNTEAFF	TRBJ1-1	-	TRBV29-1	-
TGTGCCAGCAGTTTAATTGGTAGTCATGAGCAGTTCTTC	CASSLIGSHEQFF	TRBJ2-1	few	TRBV27	-
TGTGCCAGCAGTTCACATACCCGGACTAGCAATGAGCAGTTCTTC	CASSSHTRTSNEQFF	TRBJ2-1	few	TRBV27	TRBD2
TGTGCCATCCGGGACTTCTTGAACACCGGGGAGCTGTTTTTT	CAIRDFLNTGELFF	TRBJ2-2	-	TRBV10-3	-
TGTGCCACCAGCAGCCTAACAGGGGCAGCTTTCTTT	CATSSLTGAAFF	TRBJ1-1	few	TRBV15	TRBD1
TGTGCCAGCAGCCCAAGACTAGCGGGAGCTCAAGAGACCCAGTACTTC	CASSPRLAGAQETQYF	TRBJ2-5	-	TRBV11-1	TRBD2
TGTGCCAGCAGCCCTCTGACGGGCAGGGCTGGGAATGAGCAGTTCTTC	CASSPLTGRAGNEQFF	TRBJ2-1	-	TRBV4-2	-
TGTGCCAGCAGTTTCCTAGCGAGCACCTACGAGCAGTACTTC	CASSFLASTYEQYF	TRBJ2-7	-	TRBV2	-
TGTGCCAGCAGCTTGGATCAGGGGGCCGATGGCTACACCTTC	CASSLDQGADGYTF	TRBJ1-2	-	TRBV7-2	TRBD1
TGTGCCAGCAAGGCTAGCGGGGTCCGGGAGCAGTACTTC	CASKASGVREQYF	TRBJ2-7	-	TRBV28	TRBD2
TGTGCCTGGAGTGTATTCCGGGGTACGAGACCCCTGAACTATGGCTACACCTTC	CAWSVFRGTRPLNYGYTF	TRBJ1-2	many	TRBV30	-
TGTGCCAGCAGGGAGGGTCCCAATCAGCCCCAGCATTTT	CASREGPNQPQHF	TRBJ1-5	-	TRBV6-1	-
TGCAGCGTTGGCCTCTCAGGGGTCGGCTACACCTTC	CSVGLSGVGYTF	TRBJ1-2	few	TRBV29-1	-
TGTGCCAGCAGTTTAGGACCGGGCACAGGGTCACCCCTCCACTTT	CASSLGPGTGSPLHF	TRBJ1-6	-	TRBV27	-
TGCGCCAGCAGCAACAGGGGGCCTTCCGGGGAGCTGTTTTTT	CASSNRGPSGELFF	TRBJ2-2	few	TRBV4-3	TRBD1
TGCAGCGTTGAAGATCCCAGAGGGGTTTCTAGCACAGATACGCAGTATTTT	CSVEDPRGVSSTDTQYF	TRBJ2-3	-	TRBV29-1	-
TGCAGTGCCAGAGTAGGAAATACGTATAATTCACCCCTCCACTTT	CSARVGNTYNSPLHF	TRBJ1-6	many	TRBV20-1	-
TGCGCCAGCAGCCAAGAACTTGGAGGGACAGGGTCACCCCTCCACTTT	CASSQELGGTGSPLHF	TRBJ1-6	-	TRBV4-3	TRBD1
TGCAGCCCTCGGGACAGTTTAGTCGATGAGCAGTTCTTC	CSPRDSLVDEQFF	TRBJ2-1	few	TRBV20-1	TRBD1
TGTGCCAGCAGAACAACCGGGGAAGGGCGCACTGAAGCTTTCTTT	CASRTTGEGRTEAFF	TRBJ1-1	few	TRBV6-2/TRBV6-3	-
TGTGCCAGCAGCCCAAGGGGGACAGGGGGATTTGAGCAGTTCTTC	CASSPRGTGGFEQFF	TRBJ2-1	-	TRBV7-2	TRBD1
TGTGCCAGCAGTTTTAAAAGCGGGAGCTACGAGCAGTACTTC	CASSFKSGSYEQYF	TRBJ2-7	few	TRBV27	TRBD2
TGTGCCAGCAGCGCCTTCCAGGCGAACACTGAAGCTTTCTTT	CASSAFQANTEAFF	TRBJ1-1	-	TRBV12-3/TRBV12-4	-
TGCAGCGTTGAAGAGAAACTAGACGGCACAGATACGCAGTATTTT	CSVEEKLDGTDTQYF	TRBJ2-3	-	TRBV29-1	-
TGTGCCAGCAGTTTGGCGGGAGGGGTCAATGAGCAGTTCTTC	CASSLAGGVNEQFF	TRBJ2-1	few	TRBV28	TRBD2
TGTGCCAGCAGCTTAGCGGGGGCCAGGAACACCGGGGAGCTGTTTTTT	CASSLAGARNTGELFF	TRBJ2-2	few	TRBV7-6	-
TGTGCCAGCAGTTTTAGCTCTGGAAACACCATATATTTT	CASSFSSGNTIYF	TRBJ1-3	few	TRBV28	-
TGTGCCAGCAAACCGACTAGCGGGAGGTTCACCGGGGAGCTGTTTTTT	CASKPTSGRFTGELFF	TRBJ2-2	-	TRBV28	TRBD2